Each of the 25 T cell receptor beta chains below was sequenced from the same sample in a study of chemoradiotherapy in HPV16-positive cancers. Assay: immunoSEQ multiplex PCR; the TCRdb copy retains only in-frame clones and omits some. This table holds about 7,600 clones, about 80% found once. The source was blood, collected from a patient who underwent chemoradiotherapy. Receptors were obtained from a human donor with HPV-associated anogenital cancer.

The table lists this clone with a count of one. J is TRBJ2-3 and V is TRBV9; TRBD1 matches at 7 bases. The CDR3 is made up of 14 amino acids. V lost 2 bases and J lost 2; bases outside the gene matches: 2. From germline, CDR1 is SGDLS and CDR2 YYNGEE. CDR3 region: CASSVGQTTDTQYF. DNA of the CDR3: TGTGCCAGCAGCGTGGGACAGACCACAGATACGCAGTATTTT.

The J gene is TRBJ2-2, the V gene TRBV5-6; TRBD2 matches 7 bases. Germline V lookup: CDR1 SGHDT, CDR2 YYEEEE. J was trimmed by 4 bases and V by 2 bases; bases with no gene match: 5. CDR3 length: 15 residues. The CDR3 coding sequence is TGTGCCAGCAGCTTTGGCAGCGGGGCCACCGGGGAGCTGTTTTTT. Translation: CASSFGSGATGELFF.

The gene calls are TRBV4-2 and TRBJ1-1, with D maybe TRBD1 (5 bases). V shed 6 bases and J shed 1 base, with 12 bases lying between them. The length of the CDR3 is 14 residues. The V gene's germline CDR1 is LGHNA and CDR2 YNFKEQ. The CDR3 region is CASRHPGGNTEAFF. CDR3 sequence (DNA): TGTGCCAGCAGACACCCTGGGGGGAACACTGAAGCTTTCTTT.

This chain links TRBV29-1 with TRBJ2-7; 9 nucleotides match TRBD2. V trimming: 7 bases; J trimming: 5 bases; junction bases outside the gene matches: 6. The CDR3 consists of 12 residues. Germline CDR1 and CDR2: SQVTM and ANQGSEA. The CDR3 spells CSAGGGVDEQYF. The DNA for the CDR3 is TGCAGCGCTGGCGGGGGGGTCGACGAGCAGTACTTC.

The rearrangement joins TRBV2 to TRBJ1-3; 9 nucleotides line up with TRBD1. From germline, CDR1 is SNHLY and CDR2 FYNNEI. The V segment lost 6 bases and the J segment 4 bases; nucleotides outside the gene matches: 7. The length of the CDR3 is 15 residues. The CDR3 spells CASRAQGAKGNTIYF. The CDR3 DNA reads TGTGCCAGCAGAGCACAGGGGGCGAAAGGAAACACCATATATTTT.

This chain uses TRBV7-9 with TRBJ1-3; 8 bases match TRBD1. V trimming: 5 bases; J trimming: 2 bases; junction bases outside the gene matches: 5. Germline V CDR1 and CDR2: SEHNR, FQNEAQ (reference sequence). The CDR3 is made up of 15 amino acids. CDR3 sequence (DNA): TGTGCCAGCAGCCTCCGGACAGGGCCTGGAAACACCATATATTTT. It is translated as CASSLRTGPGNTIYF.

The sample holds a few counts of this clone. The gene calls are TRBV5-6 and TRBJ2-2, with TRBD1 identical over 9 bases. The CDR3 runs 16 residues. CDR1 is SGHDT, CDR2 YYEEEE, per germline. J lost 2 bases, V lost 3 bases, and 5 bases had no gene match. CDR3 bases: TGTGCCAGCAGCTGGCCGGGACAGGGAAACACCGGGGAGCTGTTTTTT. The encoded protein is CASSWPGQGNTGELFF.

V is TRBV5-4 and J is TRBJ2-2; no reliable D call. CDR3 length equals 14 residues. CDR1 and CDR2 from the germline V gene are SGHNT and YYREEE (reference sequence). Deletions cut 3 bases from V and 4 bases from J, with 10 bases between. The CDR3 sequence is CASSSDGATGELFF. The DNA of the CDR3 is TGTGCCAGCAGCTCGGATGGTGCCACCGGGGAGCTGTTTTTT.

This chain joins TRBV19 and TRBJ2-3, with D unclear. Trimming pared 5 bases from V and 1 base from J, leaving 13 bases between. The germline gives CDR1 LNHDA, CDR2 SQIVND (reference sequence). This CDR3 is 15 amino acids long. CDR3 nucleotides: TGTGCCAGTAGTGTGGGGAATGCCGGCACAGATACGCAGTATTTT. Translating gives CASSVGNAGTDTQYF.

V usage is TRBV27 and J usage is TRBJ1-1; no definite D call. The CDR3 is made up of 12 amino acids. The V end was cut by 5 bases, the J end by 3 bases, with 7 bases between. Germline V gives CDR1 MNHEY, CDR2 SMNVEV (reference sequence). The CDR3 is CASSGPDTEAFF. The CDR3 DNA reads TGTGCCAGCAGTGGGCCAGACACTGAAGCTTTCTTT.

V and J are TRBV10-3 and TRBJ1-1, with D perhaps matching TRBD1 (5 bases). Per the germline V gene, CDR1 is ENHRY and CDR2 is SYGVKD. This CDR3 spans 14 amino acids. V lost 4 bases and J lost 10, with 19 bases in between. The CDR3 reads CAISGDFRGSRAFF. The CDR3 DNA is TGTGCCATCAGTGGGGACTTCCGGGGCAGTCGAGCTTTCTTT.

This chain connects TRBV4-1 to TRBJ2-5; D is possibly TRBD2 (6 bases). V lost 5 bases to trimming and J lost 4 bases, with 8 bases between them. The CDR3 is 12 residues long. Germline V gene lookup returns CDR1 MGHRA and CDR2 YSYEKL. Here the CDR3 DNA reads TGCGCCAGCAGCGAGGAGGGAGAGACCCAGTACTTC. It is translated as CASSEEGETQYF.

The chain uses TRBV6-5 and TRBJ2-5; D is ambiguous. CDR3 length: 12 amino acids. Between the trimmed V and J ends, which lost 5 bases and 5 bases, there was a span of 9 bases. Germline V gene data show CDR1 as MNHEY and CDR2 as SVGAGI. Written as DNA, the CDR3 is TGTGCCAGCAGTCCCATTCCGGAGACCCAGTACTTC. It is translated as CASSPIPETQYF.

V gene TRBV11-2 combines with J gene TRBJ2-3, with D unresolved. The CDR3 contains 15 residues. The V end lost 3 bases, the J end lost 0 bases, and 10 bases lay between the germline ends. Germline CDR1 and CDR2: SGHAT and FQNNGV. CDR3 protein: CASSLRSSSTDTQYF. DNA for the CDR3: TGTGCCAGCAGCTTGAGGAGTTCTAGCACAGATACGCAGTATTTT.

The gene calls are TRBV27 and TRBJ1-3; a possible D gene is TRBD1 (6 bases). The CDR3 has 17 residues. The germline V and J ends were trimmed by 5 bases and 6 bases, with 23 bases remaining between them. The germline gives CDR1 MNHEY, CDR2 SMNVEV (reference sequence). The CDR3 loop reads CASSPLWGGLRENTIYF. The CDR3 coding sequence is TGTGCCAGCAGTCCGTTGTGGGGGGGCTTGCGAGAAAACACCATATATTTT.

This clone is labeled as large. Other DNA sequences within the sample encode an identical CDR3. This chain connects TRBV28 to TRBJ2-5, with D possibly being TRBD2 (5 bases). With 5 bases removed from V and 2 bases from J, the gap between germline ends came to 6 bases. This CDR3 has 12 residues. CDR1 is MDHEN, CDR2 SYDVKM, per germline. CDR3 sequence: CASSPGQETQYF. CDR3 DNA sequence: TGTGCCAGCAGTCCGGGACAAGAGACCCAGTACTTC.

This clone was recorded a few times. V is TRBV4-2 and J is TRBJ2-4; 9 bases align to TRBD2. Germline values: CDR1 LGHNA, CDR2 YNFKEQ. Trimming at V came to 0 bases and at J to 8 bases, leaving 8 bases not matched to a gene. This CDR3 has 16 residues. As DNA, the CDR3 is TGTGCCAGCAGCCAAGAATCAGCGGGGGGCGGTGACATTCAGTACTTC. As protein: CASSQESAGGGDIQYF.

The chain employs TRBV11-1 and TRBJ2-1, with a tentative D call TRBD2 (5 bases). The CDR3 totals 12 residues. V lost 4 bases to trimming and J lost 8 bases, with 9 bases between them. Germline V lookup: CDR1 SGHAT, CDR2 FQDESV (reference sequence). CDR3 bases: TGTGCCAGCAGCTACGGAGGCTATGAGCAGTTCTTC. Amino acid sequence: CASSYGGYEQFF. Full variable domain (remainder filled in from reference TRBV11-1 and TRBJ2-1): EAEVAQSPRYKITEKSQAVAFWCDPISGHATLYWYRQILGQGPELLVQFQDESVVDDSQLPKDRFSAERLKGVDSTLKIQPAELGDSAMYLCASSYGGYEQFFGPGTRLTVL.

This clone was observed a handful of times. The chain recombines TRBV2 with TRBJ1-5; D unclear. The CDR3 has 14 residues. Looked up from germline, CDR1 is SNHLY and CDR2 is FYNNEI. Trimming shortened V by 2 bases and J by 5 bases, and 10 bases separated the two germline ends. The CDR3 sequence is CASSESGGDQPQHF. The DNA of the CDR3 is TGTGCCAGCAGTGAATCCGGTGGGGATCAGCCCCAGCATTTT.

The chain has TRBV5-6 and TRBJ2-3, with 7 bases that match TRBD1. Trimming at V came to 3 bases and at J to 2 bases, leaving 6 bases not matched to a gene. The CDR3 spans 15 residues. Per the germline V gene, CDR1 is SGHDT and CDR2 is YYEEEE. The CDR3 is CASSYPQGSTDTQYF. The DNA of the CDR3 is TGTGCCAGCAGCTACCCACAGGGGTCCACAGATACGCAGTATTTT. Complete variable domain (other parts from reference TRBV5-6 and TRBJ2-3): DAGVTQSPTHLIKTRGQQVTLRCSPKSGHDTVSWYQQALGQGPQFIFQYYEEEERQRGNFPDRFSGHQFPNYSSELNVNALLLGDSALYLCASSYPQGSTDTQYFGPGTRLTVL.

V usage is TRBV7-7 and J usage is TRBJ2-1, with D possibly TRBD2 on 5 matching bases. The germline gives CDR1 SSHAT, CDR2 FNYEAQ (reference sequence). The CDR3 extends over 15 amino acids. V was pared by 5 bases and J by 8 bases, with 19 bases between. The CDR3 loop reads CASSPGGDYFDEQFF. For the CDR3, the DNA is TGTGCCAGCAGCCCCGGCGGAGACTACTTTGATGAGCAGTTCTTC.

The chain recombines TRBV11-2 with TRBJ2-7, with no clear D. From germline, CDR1 is SGHAT and CDR2 FQNNGV. The CDR3 loop spans 14 amino acids. V was trimmed by 1 base and J by 7 bases, leaving 14 bases between them. The CDR3 sequence is CASSLAGPVREQYF. Written as DNA, the CDR3 is TGTGCCAGCAGCTTAGCCGGCCCCGTGAGGGAGCAGTACTTC.

The chain joins TRBV6-1 to TRBJ1-1; D may be TRBD1 (6 bases). The CDR3 has 14 residues. Between the trimmed V and J ends, which lost 6 bases and 0 bases, there was a span of 11 bases. The germline CDR1 and CDR2 sequences are MNHNS and SASEGT. The CDR3 coding sequence is TGTGCCAGCAGACCTAGGACAGTGAACACTGAAGCTTTCTTT. Protein product: CASRPRTVNTEAFF.

This chain connects TRBV2 to TRBJ2-1, with D possibly being TRBD2 (5 bases). Germline V gene sequence: CDR1 SNHLY, CDR2 FYNNEI. This CDR3 has 14 residues. V was shortened by 5 bases and J by 5 bases, with 13 bases between the two germline ends. The CDR3 spells CASSPPGRHNEQFF. CDR3 sequence (DNA): TGTGCCAGCAGTCCCCCGGGAAGACACAATGAGCAGTTCTTC. Drawing the rest from reference TRBV2 and TRBJ2-1, the complete variable domain is EPEVTQTPSHQVTQMGQEVILRCVPISNHLYFYWYRQILGQKVEFLVSFYNNEISEKSEIFDDQFSVERPDGSNFTLKIRSTKLEDSAMYFCASSPPGRHNEQFFGPGTRLTVL.

The table lists this clone with a few counts. The genes are TRBV4-3 and TRBJ2-1, with D perhaps assigned TRBD1 or TRBD2 (6 bases each). The CDR3 runs 16 residues. V was trimmed by 0 bases and J by 7 bases, leaving 16 bases between them. Germline V gene data show CDR1 as LGHNA and CDR2 as YSLEER. CDR3 sequence reads: CASSQDPRGAGNEQFF. DNA for the CDR3: TGCGCCAGCAGCCAAGATCCTAGGGGGGCCGGGAATGAGCAGTTCTTC.